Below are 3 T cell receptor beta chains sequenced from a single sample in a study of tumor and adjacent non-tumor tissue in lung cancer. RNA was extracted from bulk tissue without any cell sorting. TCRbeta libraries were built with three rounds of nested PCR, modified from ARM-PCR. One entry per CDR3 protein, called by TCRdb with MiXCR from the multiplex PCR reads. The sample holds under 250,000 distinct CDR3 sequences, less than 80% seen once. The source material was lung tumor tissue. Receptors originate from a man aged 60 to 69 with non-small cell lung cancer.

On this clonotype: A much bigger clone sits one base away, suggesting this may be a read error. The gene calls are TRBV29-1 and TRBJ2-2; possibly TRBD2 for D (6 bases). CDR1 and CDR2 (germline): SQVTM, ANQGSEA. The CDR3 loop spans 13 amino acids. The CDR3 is CSVGRDPGGERFF. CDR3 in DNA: TGCAGCGTTGGGAGGGACCCCGGCGGGGAGCGGTTTTTT.

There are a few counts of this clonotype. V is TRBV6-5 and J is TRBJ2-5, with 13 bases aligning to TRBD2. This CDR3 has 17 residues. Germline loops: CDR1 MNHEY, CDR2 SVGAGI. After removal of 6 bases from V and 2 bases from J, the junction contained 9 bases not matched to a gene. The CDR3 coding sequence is TGTGCCAGCAGACTCGATAGACTAGCGGGGGGACAAGAGACCCAGTACTTC. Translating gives CASRLDRLAGGQETQYF.

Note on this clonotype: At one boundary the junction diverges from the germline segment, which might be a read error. The CDR3 reads CSTGTGAFNEKLFF. For the CDR3, the DNA is TGCAGTACGGGAACAGGGGCGTTTAATGAAAAACTATTTTTT. The J gene is TRBJ1-4, the V gene TRBV20-1, with 7 bases lining up with TRBD1. Per the germline V gene, CDR1 is DFQATT and CDR2 is SNEGSKA (reference sequence). This CDR3 has 14 amino acids.